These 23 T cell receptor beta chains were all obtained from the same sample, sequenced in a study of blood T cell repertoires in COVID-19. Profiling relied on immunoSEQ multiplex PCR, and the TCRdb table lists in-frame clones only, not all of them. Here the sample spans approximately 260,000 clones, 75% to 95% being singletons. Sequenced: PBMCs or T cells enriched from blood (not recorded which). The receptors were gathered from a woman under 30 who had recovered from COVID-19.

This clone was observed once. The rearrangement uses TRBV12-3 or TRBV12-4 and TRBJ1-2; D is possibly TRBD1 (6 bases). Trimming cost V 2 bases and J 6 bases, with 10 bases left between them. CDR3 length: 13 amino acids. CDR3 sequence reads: CASSLNRVHGYTF. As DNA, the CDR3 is TGTGCCAGCAGTTTAAACAGGGTCCATGGCTACACCTTC.

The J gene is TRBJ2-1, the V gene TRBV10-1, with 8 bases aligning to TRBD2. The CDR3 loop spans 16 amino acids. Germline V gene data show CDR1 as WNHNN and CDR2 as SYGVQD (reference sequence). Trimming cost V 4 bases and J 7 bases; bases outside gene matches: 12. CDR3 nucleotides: TGCGCCAGCAGTGGGGAGACTAGCGCGAACCAAAATGAGCAGTTCTTC. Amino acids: CASSGETSANQNEQFF.

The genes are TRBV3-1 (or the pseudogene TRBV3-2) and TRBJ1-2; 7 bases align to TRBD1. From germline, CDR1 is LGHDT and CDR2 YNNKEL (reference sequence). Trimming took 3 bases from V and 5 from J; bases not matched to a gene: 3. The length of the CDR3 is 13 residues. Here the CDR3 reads CASSQGQLYGYTF. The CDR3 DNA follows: TGTGCCAGCAGCCAGGGACAGCTATATGGCTACACCTTC.

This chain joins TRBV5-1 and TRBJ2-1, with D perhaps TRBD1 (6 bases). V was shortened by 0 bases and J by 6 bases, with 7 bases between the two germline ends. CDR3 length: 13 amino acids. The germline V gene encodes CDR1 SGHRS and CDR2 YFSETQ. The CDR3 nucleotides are TGCGCCAGCAGCTTGGCCAGGGGCAATGAGCAGTTCTTC. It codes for CASSLARGNEQFF. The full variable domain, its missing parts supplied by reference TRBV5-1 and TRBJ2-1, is KAGVTQTPRYLIKTRGQQVTLSCSPISGHRSVSWYQQTPGQGLQFLFEYFSETQRNKGNFPGRFSGRQFSNSRSEMNVSTLELGDSALYLCASSLARGNEQFFGPGTRLTVL.

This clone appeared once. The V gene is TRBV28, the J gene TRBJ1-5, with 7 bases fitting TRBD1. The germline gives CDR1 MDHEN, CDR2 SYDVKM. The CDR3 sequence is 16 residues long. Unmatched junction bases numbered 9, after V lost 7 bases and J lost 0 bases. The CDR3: CASNRPGQNSNQPQHF. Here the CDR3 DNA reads TGTGCCAGCAATCGACCGGGACAGAATAGCAATCAGCCCCAGCATTTT.

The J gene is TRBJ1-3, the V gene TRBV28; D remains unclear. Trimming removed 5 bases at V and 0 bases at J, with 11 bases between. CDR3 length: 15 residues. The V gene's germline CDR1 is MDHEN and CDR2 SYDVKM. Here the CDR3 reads CASSADDFSGNTIYF. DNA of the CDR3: TGTGCCAGCAGTGCCGACGACTTCTCTGGAAACACCATATATTTT.

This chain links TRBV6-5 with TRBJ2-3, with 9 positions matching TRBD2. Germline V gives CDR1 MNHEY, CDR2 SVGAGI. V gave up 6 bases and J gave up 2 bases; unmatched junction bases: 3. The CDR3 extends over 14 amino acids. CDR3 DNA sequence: TGTGCCAGCAGCGTAGCGGGGGTCACAGATACGCAGTATTTT. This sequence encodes CASSVAGVTDTQYF.

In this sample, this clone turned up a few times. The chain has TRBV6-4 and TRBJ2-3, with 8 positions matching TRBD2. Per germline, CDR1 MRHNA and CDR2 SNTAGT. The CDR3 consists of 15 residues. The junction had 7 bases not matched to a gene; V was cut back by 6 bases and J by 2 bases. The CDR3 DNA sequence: TGTGCCAGCAGCCGAGCAGCGGGGGACACAGATACGCAGTATTTT. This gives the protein CASSRAAGDTDTQYF.

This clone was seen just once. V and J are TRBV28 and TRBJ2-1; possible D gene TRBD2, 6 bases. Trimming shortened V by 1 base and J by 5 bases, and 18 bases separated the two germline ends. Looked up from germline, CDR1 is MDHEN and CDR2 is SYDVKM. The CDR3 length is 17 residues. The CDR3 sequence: CASSLSPLAPLHNEQFF. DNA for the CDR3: TGTGCCAGCAGTTTATCCCCACTAGCTCCACTACACAATGAGCAGTTCTTC. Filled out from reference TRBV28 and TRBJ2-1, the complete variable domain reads DVKVTQSSRYLVKRTGEKVFLECVQDMDHENMFWYRQDPGLGLRLIYFSYDVKMKEKGDIPEGYSVSREKKERFSLILESASTNQTSMYLCASSLSPLAPLHNEQFFGPGTRLTVL.

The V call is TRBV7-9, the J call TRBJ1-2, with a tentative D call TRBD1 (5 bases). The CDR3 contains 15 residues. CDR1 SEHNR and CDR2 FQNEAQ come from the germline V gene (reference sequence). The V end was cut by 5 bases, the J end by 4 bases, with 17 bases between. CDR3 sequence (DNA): TGTGCCAGCAGCCCGACGGCGGGGGGGGTCTATGGCTACACCTTC. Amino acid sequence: CASSPTAGGVYGYTF.

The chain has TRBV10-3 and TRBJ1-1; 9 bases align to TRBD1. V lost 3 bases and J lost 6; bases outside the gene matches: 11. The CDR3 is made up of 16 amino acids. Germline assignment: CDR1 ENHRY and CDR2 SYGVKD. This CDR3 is CAISEGWTGAGAEAFF. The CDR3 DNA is TGTGCCATCAGTGAAGGGTGGACAGGGGCTGGAGCTGAAGCTTTCTTT.

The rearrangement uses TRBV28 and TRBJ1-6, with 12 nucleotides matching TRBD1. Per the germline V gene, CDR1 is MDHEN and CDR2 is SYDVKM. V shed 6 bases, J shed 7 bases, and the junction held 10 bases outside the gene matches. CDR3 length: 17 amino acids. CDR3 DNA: TGTGCCAGCAGGCTCCCGGGACAGGGGGCTCTGAATTCACCCCTCCACTTT. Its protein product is CASRLPGQGALNSPLHF. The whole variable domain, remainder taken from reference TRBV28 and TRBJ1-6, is DVKVTQSSRYLVKRTGEKVFLECVQDMDHENMFWYRQDPGLGLRLIYFSYDVKMKEKGDIPEGYSVSREKKERFSLILESASTNQTSMYLCASRLPGQGALNSPLHFGNGTRLTVT.

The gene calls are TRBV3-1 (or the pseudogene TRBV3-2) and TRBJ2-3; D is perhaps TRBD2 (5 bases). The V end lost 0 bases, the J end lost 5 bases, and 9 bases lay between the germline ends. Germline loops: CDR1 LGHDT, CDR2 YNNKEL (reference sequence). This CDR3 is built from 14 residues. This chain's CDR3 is CASSQERVVDTQYF. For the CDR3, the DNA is TGTGCCAGCAGCCAAGAGAGGGTTGTAGATACGCAGTATTTT.

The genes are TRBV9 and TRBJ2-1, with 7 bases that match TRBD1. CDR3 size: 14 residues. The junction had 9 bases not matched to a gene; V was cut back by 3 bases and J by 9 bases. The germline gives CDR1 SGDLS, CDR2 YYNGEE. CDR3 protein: CASSASQGFREQFF. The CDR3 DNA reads TGTGCCAGCAGCGCCTCACAGGGGTTTCGTGAGCAGTTCTTC.

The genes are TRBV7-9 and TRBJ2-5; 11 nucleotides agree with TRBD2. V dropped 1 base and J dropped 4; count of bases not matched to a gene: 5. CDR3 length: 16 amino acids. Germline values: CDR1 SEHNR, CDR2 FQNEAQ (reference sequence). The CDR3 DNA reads TGTGCCAGCAGCTTAGGACTAGCGGGAATTTCAGAGACCCAGTACTTC. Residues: CASSLGLAGISETQYF. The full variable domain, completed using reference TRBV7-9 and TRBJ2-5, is DTGVSQNPRHKITKRGQNVTFRCDPISEHNRLYWYRQTLGQGPEFLTYFQNEAQLEKSRLLSDRFSAERPKGSFSTLEIQRTEQGDSAMYLCASSLGLAGISETQYFGPGTRLLVL.

CDR3 nucleotides: TGCGCCAGCAGCCGGACAGGAGACTACGAGCAGTACTTC. Its protein product is CASSRTGDYEQYF. The rearrangement uses TRBV5-1 and TRBJ2-7; 7 positions match TRBD1. The CDR3 length is 13 residues. Germline V CDR1 and CDR2: SGHRS, YFSETQ. V shed 4 bases and J 3 bases; nucleotides not matched to a gene: 4.

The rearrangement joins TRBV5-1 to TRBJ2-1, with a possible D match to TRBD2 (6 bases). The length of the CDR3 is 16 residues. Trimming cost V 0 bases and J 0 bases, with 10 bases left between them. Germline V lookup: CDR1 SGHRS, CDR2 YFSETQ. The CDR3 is CASSLEAGFSYNEQFF. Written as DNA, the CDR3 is TGCGCCAGCAGCTTGGAGGCGGGGTTCTCCTACAATGAGCAGTTCTTC.

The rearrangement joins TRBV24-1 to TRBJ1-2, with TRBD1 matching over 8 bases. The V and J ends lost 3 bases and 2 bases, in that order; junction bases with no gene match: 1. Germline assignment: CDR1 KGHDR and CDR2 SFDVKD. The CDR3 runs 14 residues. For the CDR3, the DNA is TGTGCCACCAGTGATCGACAGGGGAACTATGGCTACACCTTC. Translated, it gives CATSDRQGNYGYTF.

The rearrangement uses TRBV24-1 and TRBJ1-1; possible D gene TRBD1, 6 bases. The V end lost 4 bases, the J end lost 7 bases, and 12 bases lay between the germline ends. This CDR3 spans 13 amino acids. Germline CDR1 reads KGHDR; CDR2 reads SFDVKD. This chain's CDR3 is CATSEGAGGEAFF. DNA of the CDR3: TGTGCCACCAGTGAGGGGGCGGGGGGTGAAGCTTTCTTT.

This CDR3 is CASSPLQREGREQFF. CDR3 DNA: TGCGCCAGCAGTCCTTTACAGCGGGAGGGCCGGGAGCAGTTCTTC. V is TRBV5-1 and J is TRBJ2-1, with TRBD2 identical over 10 bases. V lost 5 bases and J lost 10; bases outside the gene matches: 12. The CDR3 sequence is 15 residues long. The germline CDR1 and CDR2 sequences are SGHRS and YFSETQ.

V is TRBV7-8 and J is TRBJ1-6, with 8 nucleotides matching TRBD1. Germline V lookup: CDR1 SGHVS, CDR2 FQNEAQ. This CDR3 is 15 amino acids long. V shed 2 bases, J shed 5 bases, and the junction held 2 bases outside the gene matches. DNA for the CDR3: TGTGCCAGCAGCTTACAGGGGGCGGATAATTCACCCCTCCACTTT. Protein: CASSLQGADNSPLHF.

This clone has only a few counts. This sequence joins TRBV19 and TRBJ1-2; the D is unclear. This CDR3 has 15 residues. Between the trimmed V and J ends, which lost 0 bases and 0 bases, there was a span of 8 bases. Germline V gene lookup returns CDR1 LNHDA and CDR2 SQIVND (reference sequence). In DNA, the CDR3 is TGTGCCAGTAGTATAGACATGGCAGCTAACTATGGCTACACCTTC. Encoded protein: CASSIDMAANYGYTF.

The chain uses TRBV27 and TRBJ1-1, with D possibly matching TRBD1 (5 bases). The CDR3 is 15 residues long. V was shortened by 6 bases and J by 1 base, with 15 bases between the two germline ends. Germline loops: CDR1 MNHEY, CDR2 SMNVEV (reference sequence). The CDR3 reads CASRPGFNPNTEAFF. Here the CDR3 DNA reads TGTGCCAGCAGACCAGGGTTTAACCCGAACACTGAAGCTTTCTTT.